The TCR beta chain described here comes from a study of blood T cells in healthy people across ages. General study points: In older individuals, TCR beta diversity per million T cells was lower, falling roughly linearly with age. A strong correlation was seen between TCR beta diversity and naive T cell percentage.

The table lists this clonotype with a few counts. Its specificity is unknown. RNA extraction gave at least 5.5 micrograms of total RNA per sample. The CDR3 totals 16 residues. Germline CDR1 is SGHAT and CDR2 is FQNNGV. J gave up 6 bases and V 5 bases, and 10 bases lay outside the gene matches. Next came a second PCR, run for roughly 6 to 11 cycles, which used a sample-barcoded 5' primer along with a J-beta primer mix. Each cDNA molecule, via a template-switch adaptor with 12 random nucleotides, was tagged. TCRdb re-called the 5' RACE reads through MiXCR, storing one row per CDR3 protein. Of about 670,000 distinct CDR3 sequences listed, less than 45% are singletons.

Sequences were obtained from blood. The clonotype originates from an older man in good health. V gene TRBV11-2 combines with J gene TRBJ2-1; TRBD2 matches 10 bases. CDR3 residues: CASSLTTSGTTNEQFF. In DNA form, the CDR3 reads TGTGCCAGCAGCCTAACCACTAGCGGGACTACCAATGAGCAGTTCTTC.